This T cell receptor (beta chain) was recovered during a study of T cell responses to AZD1222 COVID-19 vaccine. This clone was seen only once. What it recognizes is unknown. Sequencing was performed with immunoSEQ multiplex PCR; in TCRdb, only in-frame clones are kept and a portion is missing. The sample carries approximately 70,000 clones, roughly four fifths recorded once. Germline values: CDR1 DFQATT, CDR2 SNEGSKA (reference sequence). CDR3 length equals 11 residues. Trimming took 6 bases from V and 4 from J, leaving 9 bases between them. Study-level points and caveats: Across the whole spike, CD4 TCRs peaked at regions 160-218 and 743-854. There were repertoire samples only from the period after the peak T cell response. Females outnumbered males among donors, who were mostly white British; clonal diversity was possibly underestimated.

The V and J genes are TRBV20-1 and TRBJ1-2; D uncertain. The specimen comprised peripheral blood, sampled on day 0 of AZD1222 vaccination. This TCR came from an adult in good health. The CDR3 loop reads CSAPTRYGYTF. In nucleotides, the CDR3 is TGCAGTGCCCCGACCCGCTATGGCTACACCTTC.